This T cell receptor beta chain comes out of a study of CD4+ T cells in melanoma. The repertoire was sequenced with immunoSEQ multiplex PCR; TCRdb's copy has only in-frame clones and lacks some. The data contain roughly 140,000 clones, around nine tenths of them singletons. Findings and caveats of the study: CD8+ T cell, macrophage and B cell function reportedly correlated with neoantigen-specific CD4+ T cells.

Germline CDR1 is SEHNR and CDR2 is FQNEAQ (reference sequence). There are 18 residues in the CDR3. V lost 1 base and J 0 bases, leaving 16 bases between the germline ends. As regards this clone: Its antigen is unidentified.

The rearrangement joins TRBV7-9 to TRBJ1-5, with TRBD1 as a possible D gene (6 bases). The receptor was derived from a human donor with melanoma. Here the CDR3 reads CASSLGTERPYSNQPQHF. The CDR3 DNA reads TGTGCCAGCAGCTTAGGGACAGAGCGACCTTATAGCAATCAGCCCCAGCATTTT.